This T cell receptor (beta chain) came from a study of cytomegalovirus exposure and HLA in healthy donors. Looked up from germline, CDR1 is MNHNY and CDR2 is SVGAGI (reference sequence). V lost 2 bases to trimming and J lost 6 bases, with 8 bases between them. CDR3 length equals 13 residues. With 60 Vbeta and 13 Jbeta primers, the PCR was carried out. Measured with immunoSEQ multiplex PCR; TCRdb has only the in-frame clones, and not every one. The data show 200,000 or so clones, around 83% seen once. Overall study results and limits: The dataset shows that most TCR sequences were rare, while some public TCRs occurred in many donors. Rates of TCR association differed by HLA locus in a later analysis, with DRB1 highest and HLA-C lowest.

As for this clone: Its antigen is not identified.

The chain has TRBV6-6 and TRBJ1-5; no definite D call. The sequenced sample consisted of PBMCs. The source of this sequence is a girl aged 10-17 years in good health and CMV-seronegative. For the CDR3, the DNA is TGTGCCAGCAGTTACCATGTTAGTCAGCCCCAGCATTTT. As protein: CASSYHVSQPQHF.